A selection of T cell receptor beta chains follows, all from one sample in a study of cytomegalovirus exposure and HLA in healthy donors. Repertoires were generated with immunoSEQ multiplex PCR, while TCRdb's copy carries only in-frame clones and drops some. Found here are 85,000 to 100,000 clones, more than 75% of them singletons; the top ten hold about 8.6%. The sequenced material came from PBMCs. All receptors come from a man in his thirties or forties in good health and CMV-seropositive. CDR3s include the opening cysteine and the closing phenylalanine or tryptophan. D genes are given only for firm matches. Size values are once, few and many counts, or a class for expanded clones, and some rows have none.

j_gene: TRBJ2-7
v_gene: TRBV5-1
abundance: -
d_gene: TRBD1
CDR3aa: CASKFVTGVNYEQYF
CDR3nt: TGCGCCAGCAAATTTGTAACAGGGGTAAACTACGAGCAGTACTTC

j_gene: TRBJ1-4
v_gene: TRBV19
abundance: -
d_gene: -
CDR3aa: CASSTVPNEKLFF
CDR3nt: TGTGCCAGTAGTACAGTGCCTAATGAAAAACTGTTTTTT

j_gene: TRBJ2-7
v_gene: TRBV30
abundance: -
d_gene: TRBD1
CDR3aa: CAWSKPGGYPYEQYF
CDR3nt: TGTGCCTGGAGTAAACCAGGGGGCTACCCCTACGAGCAGTACTTC

j_gene: TRBJ2-1
v_gene: TRBV25-1
abundance: medium-sized
d_gene: -
CDR3aa: CASQKGGYNEQFF
CDR3nt: TGTGCCAGCCAAAAGGGAGGCTACAATGAGCAGTTCTTC

j_gene: TRBJ2-1
v_gene: TRBV6-5
abundance: -
d_gene: -
CDR3aa: CASSPTSYNEQFF
CDR3nt: TGTGCCAGCAGCCCGACTAGCTACAATGAGCAGTTCTTC

j_gene: TRBJ2-5
v_gene: TRBV5-1
abundance: -
d_gene: -
CDR3aa: CASSLDAGREETQYF
CDR3nt: TGCGCCAGCAGCTTGGACGCAGGAAGGGAGGAGACCCAGTACTTC

j_gene: TRBJ2-7
v_gene: TRBV28
abundance: -
d_gene: -
CDR3aa: CASSFGGWEIPEQYF
CDR3nt: TGTGCCAGCAGTTTTGGTGGGTGGGAGATCCCCGAGCAGTACTTC

j_gene: TRBJ2-3
v_gene: TRBV11-2
abundance: -
d_gene: TRBD2
CDR3aa: CASSFSAGGPGDTQYF
CDR3nt: TGTGCCAGCAGCTTTTCTGCGGGAGGGCCAGGGGATACGCAGTATTTT

j_gene: TRBJ2-1
v_gene: TRBV2
abundance: -
d_gene: -
CDR3aa: CASSGQGINEQFF
CDR3nt: TGTGCCAGCAGTGGGCAGGGAATCAATGAGCAGTTCTTC

j_gene: TRBJ1-1
v_gene: TRBV4-1
abundance: few
d_gene: TRBD1
CDR3aa: CASSQRQGNEAFF
CDR3nt: TGCGCCAGCAGCCAGAGACAGGGAAATGAAGCTTTCTTT

j_gene: TRBJ2-3
v_gene: TRBV5-1
abundance: -
d_gene: -
CDR3aa: CASSLGSGSTDTQYF
CDR3nt: TGCGCCAGCAGCTTGGGGAGCGGAAGCACAGATACGCAGTATTTT

j_gene: TRBJ1-1
v_gene: TRBV18
abundance: -
d_gene: TRBD1
CDR3aa: CASGQGENTEAFF
CDR3nt: TGTGCCAGCGGACAGGGGGAGAACACTGAAGCTTTCTTT

j_gene: TRBJ2-7
v_gene: TRBV28
abundance: -
d_gene: TRBD2
CDR3aa: CASSLGALAPTYEQYF
CDR3nt: TGTGCCAGCAGTTTAGGTGCACTAGCGCCCACCTACGAGCAGTACTTC

j_gene: TRBJ2-6
v_gene: TRBV7-8
abundance: -
d_gene: -
CDR3aa: CASSPTDSGANVLTF
CDR3nt: TGTGCCAGCAGCCCGACAGACTCTGGGGCCAACGTCCTGACTTTC

j_gene: TRBJ1-1
v_gene: TRBV7-2
abundance: -
d_gene: TRBD1
CDR3aa: CASSLGAGGWTEAFF
CDR3nt: TGTGCCAGCAGCTTAGGGGCAGGGGGCTGGACTGAAGCTTTCTTT

j_gene: TRBJ2-7
v_gene: TRBV7-9
abundance: -
d_gene: TRBD1
CDR3aa: CASSHGQGQQYF
CDR3nt: TGTGCCAGCAGCCATGGACAGGGACAGCAGTACTTC

j_gene: TRBJ1-5
v_gene: TRBV28
abundance: -
d_gene: TRBD1
CDR3aa: CASRNRGLNQPQHF
CDR3nt: TGTGCCAGCAGAAACAGGGGCCTCAATCAGCCCCAGCATTTT

j_gene: TRBJ2-1
v_gene: TRBV4-1
abundance: -
d_gene: TRBD2
CDR3aa: CASSQDRLAGYNEQFF
CDR3nt: TGCGCCAGCAGCCAAGATAGACTAGCGGGGTACAATGAGCAGTTCTTC

j_gene: TRBJ2-2
v_gene: TRBV7-2
abundance: -
d_gene: TRBD2
CDR3aa: CASSPGLATGELFF
CDR3nt: TGTGCCAGCAGCCCCGGACTAGCGACCGGGGAGCTGTTTTTT

j_gene: TRBJ2-1
v_gene: TRBV27
abundance: -
d_gene: -
CDR3aa: CASSLGGTEQFF
CDR3nt: TGTGCCAGCAGTTTGGGAGGGACAGAGCAGTTCTTC

j_gene: TRBJ2-2
v_gene: TRBV7-9
abundance: -
d_gene: TRBD1
CDR3aa: CATDRGLNTGELFF
CDR3nt: TGTGCCACCGACAGGGGACTGAACACCGGGGAGCTGTTTTTT

j_gene: TRBJ2-5
v_gene: TRBV25-1
abundance: -
d_gene: TRBD2
CDR3aa: CASSGIAGVIGETQYF
CDR3nt: TGTGCCAGCAGTGGGATAGCGGGAGTGATTGGGGAGACCCAGTACTTC